A single sample gave rise to the 5 T cell receptor beta chains below, sequenced in a study of T cell responses to AZD1222 COVID-19 vaccine. Some clones are missing from TCRdb's copy, which holds only in-frame ones; the method was immunoSEQ multiplex PCR. The sample shows 110,000 to 150,000 clones, about 93% of them seen only once. Sequenced here: peripheral blood, sampled on day 0 of AZD1222 vaccination. These receptors were obtained from an adult in good health.

The chain employs TRBV5-1 and TRBJ2-7; TRBD2 matches at 7 bases. The CDR3 is made up of 17 amino acids. Germline V gene lookup returns CDR1 SGHRS and CDR2 YFSETQ. The ends lost 0 bases at V and 3 bases at J; junction bases unmatched: 12. The CDR3 sequence: CASSLAPGAGTLYEQYF. The DNA of the CDR3 is TGCGCCAGCAGCTTGGCCCCCGGAGCGGGAACCCTCTACGAGCAGTACTTC.

The chain recombines TRBV9 with TRBJ2-5; unclear D gene. CDR3 length: 9 residues. Germline values: CDR1 SGDLS, CDR2 YYNGEE. V dropped 7 bases and J dropped 5 bases, with 3 bases sitting between them. CDR3 sequence (DNA): TGTGCCAGCGGGGAGACCCAGTACTTC. Its protein product is CASGETQYF.

This clone showed up just once. This chain joins TRBV28 and TRBJ2-7, with 10 bases identical to TRBD2. Germline V gene lookup returns CDR1 MDHEN and CDR2 SYDVKM. J was trimmed by 0 bases and V by 7 bases; bases with no gene match: 12. This CDR3 is 17 amino acids long. CDR3: CASNFLRTSGHSYEQYF. In DNA form, the CDR3 reads TGTGCCAGCAACTTTCTAAGGACTAGCGGCCACTCCTACGAGCAGTACTTC.

This clone was recorded only once. The V call is TRBV19, the J call TRBJ2-1; D tentatively fits TRBD1 or TRBD2 (5 bases each). Deletions cut 4 bases from V and 4 bases from J, with 11 bases between. The CDR3 covers 14 residues. Germline CDR1 reads LNHDA; CDR2 reads SQIVND (reference sequence). Here the CDR3 DNA reads TGTGCCAGTAGTACCGGGACCCCTTACAATGAGCAGTTCTTC. Encoded protein: CASSTGTPYNEQFF.

This clone was counted a single time. V and J are TRBV19 and TRBJ1-4, with 9 bases aligning to TRBD1. Germline V CDR1 and CDR2: LNHDA, SQIVND (reference sequence). The V segment lost 10 bases and the J segment 7 bases; nucleotides outside the gene matches: 13. This CDR3 contains 15 residues. CDR3 region: CATGWGTGRVEKLFF. The CDR3 DNA reads TGTGCCACCGGGTGGGGGACAGGGCGGGTTGAAAAACTGTTTTTT.